This entry concerns a single T cell receptor beta chain. The sample originates from a study of cytomegalovirus exposure and HLA in healthy donors. PCR involved 60 Vbeta and 13 Jbeta primers. Data came from immunoSEQ multiplex PCR; TCRdb stores just in-frame clones and leaves some out. The table includes some 200,000 clones, approximately 80% detected once. The germline V gene encodes CDR1 SGHRS and CDR2 YFSETQ. J gave up 11 bases and V 4 bases, and 8 bases lay outside the gene matches. This CDR3 comprises 13 residues. V and J are TRBV5-1 and TRBJ1-1; 10 nucleotides match TRBD1. This TCR was sampled from a man in his forties in good health and CMV-seronegative. Material for sequencing was PBMCs. The DNA for the CDR3 is TGCGCCAGCAGCACGGGACAGGGGTCGGTTGCTTTCTTT. Amino acid sequence: CASSTGQGSVAFF.